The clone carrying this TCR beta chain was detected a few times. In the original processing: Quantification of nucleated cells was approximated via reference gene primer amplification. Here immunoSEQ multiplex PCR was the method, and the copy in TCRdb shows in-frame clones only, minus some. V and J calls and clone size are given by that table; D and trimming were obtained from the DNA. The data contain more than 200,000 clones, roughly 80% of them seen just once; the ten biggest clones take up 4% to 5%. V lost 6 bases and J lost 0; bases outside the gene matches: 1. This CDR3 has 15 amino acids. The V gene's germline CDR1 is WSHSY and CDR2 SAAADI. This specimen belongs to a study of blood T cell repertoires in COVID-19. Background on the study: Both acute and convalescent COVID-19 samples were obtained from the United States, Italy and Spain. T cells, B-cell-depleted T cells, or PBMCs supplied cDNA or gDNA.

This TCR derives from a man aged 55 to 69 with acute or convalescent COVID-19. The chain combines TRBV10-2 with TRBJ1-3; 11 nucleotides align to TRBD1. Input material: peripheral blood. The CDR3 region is CASSGTGGSGNTIYF. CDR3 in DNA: TGCGCCAGCAGCGGGACAGGGGGCTCTGGAAACACCATATATTTT.